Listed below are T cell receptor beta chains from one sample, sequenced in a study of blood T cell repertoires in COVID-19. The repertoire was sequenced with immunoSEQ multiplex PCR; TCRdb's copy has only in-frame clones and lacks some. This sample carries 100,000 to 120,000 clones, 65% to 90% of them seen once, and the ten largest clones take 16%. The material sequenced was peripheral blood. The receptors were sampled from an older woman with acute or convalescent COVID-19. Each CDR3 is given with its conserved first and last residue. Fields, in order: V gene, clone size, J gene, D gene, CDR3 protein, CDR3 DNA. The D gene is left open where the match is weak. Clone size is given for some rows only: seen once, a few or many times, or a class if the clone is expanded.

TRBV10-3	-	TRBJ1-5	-	CAISGVGGQPQHF	TGTGCCATCAGTGGGGTAGGGGGTCAGCCCCAGCATTTT
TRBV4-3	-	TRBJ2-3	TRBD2	CASSQDLTSGGHLASTDTQYF	TGCGCCAGCAGCCAAGATCTTACTAGCGGGGGCCACCTGGCGAGCACAGATACGCAGTATTTT
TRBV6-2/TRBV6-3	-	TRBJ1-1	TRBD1	CASSQGASTEAFF	TGTGCCAGTAGTCAGGGGGCGAGCACTGAAGCTTTCTTT
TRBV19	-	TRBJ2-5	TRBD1	CASRDRGHQETQYF	TGTGCCAGTAGGGACAGGGGACACCAAGAGACCCAGTACTTC
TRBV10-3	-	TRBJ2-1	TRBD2	CAISGQRGDNEQFF	TGTGCCATCAGTGGCCAGCGGGGGGACAATGAGCAGTTCTTC
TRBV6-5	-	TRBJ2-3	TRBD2	CASRKTSGGDTQYF	TGTGCCAGCAGGAAGACTAGCGGGGGGGATACGCAGTATTTT
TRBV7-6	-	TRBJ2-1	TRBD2	CASSPRTSENNEQFF	TGTGCCAGCAGCCCACGGACTAGCGAGAACAATGAGCAGTTCTTC
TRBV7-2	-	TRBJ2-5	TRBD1	CASCPRTGAAETQYF	TGTGCCAGCTGTCCTCGGACAGGAGCGGCAGAGACCCAGTACTTC
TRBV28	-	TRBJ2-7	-	CASSLGPAQYF	TGTGCCAGCAGTTTAGGGCCCGCGCAGTACTTC
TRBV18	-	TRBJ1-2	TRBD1	CASSPDRDRGYTF	TGTGCCAGCTCACCCGACAGGGATCGGGGCTACACCTTC
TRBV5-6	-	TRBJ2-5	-	CASSLGVETQYF	TGTGCCAGCAGCTTGGGCGTCGAGACCCAGTACTTC
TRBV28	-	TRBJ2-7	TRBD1	CASSIPGYRGNEQYF	TGTGCCAGCAGTATCCCAGGGTACAGGGGAAACGAGCAGTACTTC
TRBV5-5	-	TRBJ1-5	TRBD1	CASSFSSGTGDQPQHF	TGTGCCAGCAGCTTTTCCTCCGGGACAGGGGATCAGCCCCAGCATTTT
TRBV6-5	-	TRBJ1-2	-	CASSFGALDYGYTF	TGTGCCAGCAGTTTTGGGGCGCTGGACTATGGCTACACCTTC
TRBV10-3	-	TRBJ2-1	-	CAIRWDSRNEQFF	TGTGCCATCAGGTGGGACTCTCGGAATGAGCAGTTCTTC
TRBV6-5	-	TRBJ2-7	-	CASSYKASSYEQYF	TGTGCCAGCAGTTACAAAGCGAGCTCCTACGAGCAGTACTTC
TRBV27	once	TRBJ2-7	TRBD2	CASGSWFKTSGSYEQYF	TGTGCCAGCGGATCTTGGTTTAAGACTAGCGGGTCCTACGAGCAGTACTTC
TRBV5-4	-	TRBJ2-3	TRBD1	CASSSGTGGVLDTQYF	TGTGCCAGCAGCTCTGGGACAGGGGGAGTTTTGGATACGCAGTATTTT
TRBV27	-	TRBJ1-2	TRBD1	CASSPRGQGIANYGYTF	TGTGCCAGCAGTCCCCGGGGACAGGGAATAGCTAACTATGGCTACACCTTC
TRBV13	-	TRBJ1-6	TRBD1	CASSSGQGRSPLHF	TGTGCCAGCAGCTCGGGACAGGGGCGTTCACCCCTCCACTTT
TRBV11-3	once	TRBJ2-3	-	CASSYTTGDTQYF	TGTGCCAGCAGCTACACGACTGGAGATACGCAGTATTTT
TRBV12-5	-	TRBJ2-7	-	CASGLVNQGTTYEQYF	TGTGCTAGTGGTTTGGTTAACCAGGGGACTACCTACGAGCAGTACTTC
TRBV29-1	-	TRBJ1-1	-	CSVGGRTVEAFF	TGCAGCGTTGGTGGCCGGACAGTTGAAGCTTTCTTT
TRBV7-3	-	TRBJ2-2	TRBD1	CASSPDRGGTGELFF	TGTGCCAGCAGCCCGGACAGGGGGGGGACCGGGGAGCTGTTTTTT
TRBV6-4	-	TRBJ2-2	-	CASSDRTRANTGELFF	TGTGCCAGCAGTGACCGCACTAGGGCGAACACCGGGGAGCTGTTTTTT
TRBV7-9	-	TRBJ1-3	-	CASSLAGHSASSGNTIYF	TGTGCCAGCAGCTTAGCTGGACACAGCGCCAGCTCTGGAAACACCATATATTTT
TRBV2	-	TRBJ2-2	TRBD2	CASTGTSGFSGELFF	TGTGCCAGCACCGGGACTAGCGGGTTTTCCGGGGAGCTGTTTTTT